This T cell receptor beta chain was identified in a study of shared clonotypes between healthy human individuals. About the research overall: CD4 naive cells filled three plates per donor, CD4 memory three, CD8 naive two and CD8 memory one.

Worth noting for this clone: Its antigen remains unknown.

Genomic DNA per cell subset filled all wells of several immunoSEQ plates. Using roughly 180 ng DNA, approximately 27,000 T cell genomes, the sorted-subset replicate PCRs were run. Libraries were prepared by immunoSEQ multiplex PCR; TCRdb keeps only in-frame clonotypes and omits some of them. The table shows over 750,000 clones, with about 96% occurring only once. Terminally differentiated effector memory CD45RA+ cells were excluded by CCR7 positive selection of CD45RO-negative cells. Regarding the study as a whole: It was anticipated that sequencing depth would influence how many clonotypes donors shared.

The TCR originated in a man aged 30 to 45 in good health. The source material was naive CD8+ T cells sorted from blood.

The CDR3 DNA follows: TGTGCCAGCAGCCCTTGGTCCGGGACTAGCGGGAGCTCCTACAATGAGCAGTTCTTC. This encodes CASSPWSGTSGSSYNEQFF. The rearrangement joins TRBV14 to TRBJ2-1; 14 bases align to TRBD2. V shed 4 bases, J shed 0 bases, and the junction held 8 bases outside the gene matches. There are 19 residues in the CDR3. From germline, CDR1 is SGHDN and CDR2 FVKESK.